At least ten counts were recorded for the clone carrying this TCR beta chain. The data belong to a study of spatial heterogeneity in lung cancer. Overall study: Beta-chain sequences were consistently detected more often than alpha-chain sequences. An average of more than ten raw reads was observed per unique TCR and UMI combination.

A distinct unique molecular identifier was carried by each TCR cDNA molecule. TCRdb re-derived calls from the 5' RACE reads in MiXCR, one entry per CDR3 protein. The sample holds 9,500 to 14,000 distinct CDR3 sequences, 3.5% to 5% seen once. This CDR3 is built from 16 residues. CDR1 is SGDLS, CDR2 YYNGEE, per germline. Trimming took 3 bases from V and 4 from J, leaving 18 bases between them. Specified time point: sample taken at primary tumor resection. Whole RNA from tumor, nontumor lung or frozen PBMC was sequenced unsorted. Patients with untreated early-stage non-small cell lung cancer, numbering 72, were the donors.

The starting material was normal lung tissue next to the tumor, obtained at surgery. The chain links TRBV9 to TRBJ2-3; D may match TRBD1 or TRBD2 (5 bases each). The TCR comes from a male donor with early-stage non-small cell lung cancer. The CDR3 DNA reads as TGTGCCAGCAGCGCGGGGAACAGGCCCCCCGCAGATACGCAGTATTTT. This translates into CASSAGNRPPADTQYF.